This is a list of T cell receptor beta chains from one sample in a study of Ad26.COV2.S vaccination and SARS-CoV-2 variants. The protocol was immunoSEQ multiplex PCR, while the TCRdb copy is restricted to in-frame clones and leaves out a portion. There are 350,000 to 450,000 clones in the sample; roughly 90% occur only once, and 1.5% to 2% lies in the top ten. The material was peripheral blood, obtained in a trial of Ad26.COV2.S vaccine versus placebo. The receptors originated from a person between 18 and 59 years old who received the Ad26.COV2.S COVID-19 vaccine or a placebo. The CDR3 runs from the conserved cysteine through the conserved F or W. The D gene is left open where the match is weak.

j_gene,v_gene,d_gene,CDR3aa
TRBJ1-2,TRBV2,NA,CASSERTAYGYTF
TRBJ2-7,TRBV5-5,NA,CASSLSPGSSYEQYF
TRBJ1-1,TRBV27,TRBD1,CASSPGTGLPAFF
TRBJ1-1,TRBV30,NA,CAWSRTDVRGTEAFF
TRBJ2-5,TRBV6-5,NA,CASSYSKGETQYF
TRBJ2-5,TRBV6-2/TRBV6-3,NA,CASSYQEYQETQYF
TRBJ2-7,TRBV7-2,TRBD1,CASSLVGTGAHEQYF
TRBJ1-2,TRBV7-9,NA,CASSLSVRTAYGYTF
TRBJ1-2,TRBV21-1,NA,CASSPEPAGDVYGYTF
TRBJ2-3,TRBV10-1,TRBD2,CASSNGLAAITDTQYF
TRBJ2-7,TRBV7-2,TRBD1,CASSSRTGLYEQYF
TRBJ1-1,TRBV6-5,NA,CASTPPGSLNTEAFF
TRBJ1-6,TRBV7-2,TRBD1,CASSLDFRGASSLHF
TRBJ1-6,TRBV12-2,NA,CASRWTGQPNSPLHF
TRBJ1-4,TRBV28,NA,CASAEDWGARKKLFF
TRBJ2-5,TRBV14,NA,CASSQLDGAETQYF
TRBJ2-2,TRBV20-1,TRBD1,CSANRGGELFF
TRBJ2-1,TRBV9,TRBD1,CASSGRPVQGEQFF
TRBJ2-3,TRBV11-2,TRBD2,CASSLRPTSGEGNTQYF
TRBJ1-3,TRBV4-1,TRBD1,CASSQDRQGARVGNTIYF
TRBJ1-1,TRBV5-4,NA,CASSLLAWGTEAFF
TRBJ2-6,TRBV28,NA,CASSLTASGANVLTF